One T cell receptor (beta chain) is described in this entry. Some clones are missing from TCRdb's copy, which holds only in-frame ones; the method was immunoSEQ multiplex PCR. This table holds 250,000 or so clones, 84% found once. Germline V gene data show CDR1 as SGHRS and CDR2 as YFSETQ. The CDR3 consists of 15 residues. The ends lost 3 bases at V and 0 bases at J; junction bases unmatched: 4. This sample stems from a study of blood T cell repertoires in COVID-19. Study background: Acute and convalescent COVID-19 specimens originated in the United States, Italy and Spain. From T cells, B-cell-depleted T cells, or PBMCs came the material, which was cDNA or gDNA.

The sequencing sample was made of peripheral blood. The sequence derives from a middle-aged man who had recovered from COVID-19. The rearrangement links TRBV5-1 to TRBJ2-7; 9 nucleotides align to TRBD1. In DNA, the CDR3 is TGCGCCAGCAGCTACCCGGGACAGGGCTCCTACGAGCAGTACTTC. This codes for CASSYPGQGSYEQYF.